The subject of this entry is one T cell receptor beta chain. Its antigen remains unidentified. Base qualities are not recorded, but no much larger clone differs from it by a single base. To sequence the TCRbeta CDR3 region, genomic DNA was isolated from the sorted cells. The immunoSEQ Assay was used to sequence the TCRbeta CDR3 regions. TCRdb carries this immuneACCESS record with in-frame sequences only. Its versions omit some clonotypes, under half of them owing to an unresolved V gene in the studies checked, with the rest unexplained. This sample has about 50,000 clones in its table, and around 90% of those were observed once. The top ten clones comprise around 0.8% of the sample. The record originates from a study of OX40 agonist ivuxolimab in advanced cancers. For the wider study: Ivuxolimab was an agonistic, fully human IgG2 monoclonal antibody directed against OX40 (CD134), a costimulatory receptor. Of the approximately 50 dose-escalation patients, hepatocellular carcinoma was present in 19, melanoma in around 15, renal cell carcinoma in 9 and head and neck cancer in 9. The point of sequencing TCRbeta in the periphery was to test whether ivuxolimab changed TCR sequence diversity and drove clonal T-cell expansion. In the dose-escalation cohort, around four fifths of patients were male, and the mean age was roughly 60 years with a range of roughly 20 to 85. The paper reports the monotherapy dose-escalation portion (N ≈ 50 patients) of the phase I ivuxolimab trial. Patients were allowed to have had prior anti-PD-1, anti-PD-L1 or anti-CTLA-4 therapy, and 40% to 45% of the dose-escalation patients had previously received checkpoint inhibitors. Partial responses were achieved by three dose-escalation patients, of whom one had hepatocellular carcinoma and two had cutaneous melanoma. Intravenous ivuxolimab was administered to patients every 2 weeks at six dose levels: 0.01, 0.1, 0.3, 1.5, 3 and 10 mg/kg. The paper as a whole reports these results and caveats: Clonal expansion of both CD4+ and CD8+ blood T cells was observed from baseline to week 6 at doses 0.1 to 3.0 mg/kg. The antigen specificity of the peripheral T cells that underwent clonal expansion was not determined. After ivuxolimab, more expanded clones were found on average in CD8+ T cells than in CD4+ T cells. In the 0.1-3.0 mg/kg groups, partial responders had among the lowest normalized peripheral clonal expansion, particularly in CD8+ T cells. Low levels of normalized T-cell clonal expansion were also seen in some patients who did not respond.

CDR1 and CDR2 are drawn from the germline V gene: SQVTM, ANQGSEA. Taken from cysteine to phenylalanine, the CDR3 has 14 residues. Left in the record is the CDR3 DNA by itself, 42 bases read in frame from the first base. V is cut back by 6 bases and J by 5 bases, with 9 bases in the junction unmatched. Patients with autoimmune disease history or receiving systemic immunosuppression were excluded from the trial. Peripheral blood for TCR sequencing was drawn from every dose cohort at baseline, at cycle 4 day 1 and at cycle 7 day 1. Samples were obtained from an open-label, multicenter, first-in-human phase I dose-escalation trial of ivuxolimab. Adults with locally advanced or metastatic melanoma, renal cell, hepatocellular, or head and neck squamous cell carcinoma were enrolled in the trial. Before TCR sequencing, CD4+ T cells and CD8+ T cells from peripheral blood were sorted into separate populations.

The chain employs TRBV29-1 and TRBJ2-3; 9 middle bases align to TRBD1. The sequence was collected from an adult with an advanced solid tumor such as melanoma, head and neck, liver or kidney cancer. This sample comprised CD4+ or CD8+ T cells sorted from blood, obtained in a trial of the OX40 agonist ivuxolimab. The DNA is as follows: TGCAGCGTCGGCGGGACAGGGTGGAGAGATACGCAGTATTTT. The resulting protein is CSVGGTGWRDTQYF.